These 28 T cell receptor beta chains came from one sample sequenced in a study of tumor and adjacent non-tumor tissue in lung cancer. Three rounds of nested PCR, following a modified ARM-PCR protocol, produced the TCRbeta library. TCRdb fed the multiplex PCR reads into MiXCR, producing one record per CDR3 protein. In the table there are roughly 66,000 distinct CDR3 sequences, around 73% of which are singletons. This sample's RNA came from whole unsorted tissue. Sequences were obtained from lung tumor tissue. The receptors stem from a man between 60 and 70 years old with non-small cell lung cancer.

As concerns this clonotype: This may be a read error: a much more frequent sequence differs by one nucleotide. The genes are TRBV14 and TRBJ2-2, with TRBD2 as a possible D gene (6 bases). The CDR3 is made up of 16 amino acids. Germline CDR1 reads SGHDN; CDR2 reads FVKESK. V lost 4 bases and J 7 bases, leaving 19 bases between the germline ends. The CDR3 sequence: CASSLIAAGGIGELFF. DNA of the CDR3: TGTGCCAGCAGCCTAATAGCGGCAGGTGGTATCGGGGAGCTGTTTTTT.

J is TRBJ2-3 and V is TRBV11-3; D call uncertain. Trimming removed 8 bases at V and 5 bases at J, with 17 bases between. This CDR3 has 14 residues. Germline V lookup: CDR1 SGHNT, CDR2 YENEEA. CDR3 in DNA: TGTGCCAGCGGTTTGCGTCAGCCCATAGATACGCAGTATTTT. Translated, it gives CASGLRQPIDTQYF. The full variable domain, rest sourced from reference TRBV11-3 and TRBJ2-3, is EAGVVQSPRYKIIEKKQPVAFWCNPISGHNTLYWYLQNLGQGPELLIRYENEEAVDDSQLPKDRFSAERLKGVDSTLKIQPAELGDSAVYLCASGLRQPIDTQYFGPGTRLTVL.

The rearrangement uses TRBV10-2 and TRBJ1-6, with D unresolved. CDR3 length: 17 residues. Germline V gives CDR1 WSHSY, CDR2 SAAADI. V was pared by 5 bases and J by 4 bases, with 18 bases between. The CDR3 loop is CASSQSWMGAYNSPLHF. The CDR3, as DNA: TGCGCCAGCAGTCAATCCTGGATGGGAGCGTATAATTCACCCCTCCACTTT.

Points on this clonotype: One junction end disagrees with the germline gene, perhaps due to a read error. J is TRBJ2-3 and V is TRBV29-1, with 14 bases fitting TRBD2. The V gene's germline CDR1 is SQVTM and CDR2 ANQGSEA. The CDR3 has 17 residues. Here the CDR3 reads CRVEDRGLAGESDTQYF. The CDR3 nucleotides are TGCAGAGTTGAAGATCGGGGACTAGCGGGGGAGTCAGATACCCAGTATTTT.

This chain joins TRBV2 and TRBJ2-2; 11 bases fit TRBD2. There are 16 residues in the CDR3. Germline V gene lookup returns CDR1 SNHLY and CDR2 FYNNEI. V gave up 5 bases and J gave up 5 bases; unmatched junction bases: 7. The CDR3, as DNA: TGTGCCAGCAGTAGGGTCAGGACTAGCGGGACCGGGGAGCTGTTTTTT. Protein product: CASSRVRTSGTGELFF.

Notes on this clonotype: A read error may account for a junction end that differs from germline. The chain uses TRBV11-1 and TRBJ2-5, with D unclear. The CDR3 loop spans 15 amino acids. Germline V gene lookup returns CDR1 SGHAT and CDR2 FQDESV (reference sequence). CDR3 bases: TGTGCCAGCAGTCAAGACCTCTATGAACAAGAGACCCAGTGCTTC. Protein sequence: CASSQDLYEQETQCF.

In the case of this clonotype: One end of the junction fails to match germline, which may point to a read error. This sequence joins TRBV6-6 and TRBJ2-3; possible D gene TRBD2, 5 bases. CDR3 size: 15 residues. Germline V lookup: CDR1 MNHNY, CDR2 SVGAGI (reference sequence). CDR3 protein: CANKDTDSSTNTQYF. CDR3 sequence (DNA): TGTGCCAACAAGGATACAGATTCTAGCACAAATACGCAGTATTTT.

With regard to this clonotype: Lacking the conserved final phenylalanine or tryptophan, this CDR3 likely reflects a read error. No DNA is shown, since the ends of the CDR3 on it are uncertain; the CDR3 is the one TCRdb lists. The chain has TRBV11-3 and TRBJ1-2; the table calls TRBD1, which could not be checked here. The CDR3 sequence runs 14 residues, both termini included. CDR1 is SGHNT, CDR2 YENEEA, per germline. The CDR3 loop reads CASGNERGNYGCTL.

On this clonotype itself: Compared with germline, one end of the junction differs, possibly owing to a read error. The rearrangement joins TRBV20-1 to TRBJ2-1, with D maybe TRBD2 (6 bases). The CDR3 covers 14 residues. Germline assignment: CDR1 DFQATT and CDR2 SNEGSKA (reference sequence). DNA of the CDR3: TGCAGTGACCTAGGGAGGAGGTCCTACTATGAGCAGTTCTTC. Its translation: CSDLGRRSYYEQFF.

In this sample, this clonotype turned up a few times. Possible read error: a much larger clone is one base away. The V and J genes are TRBV20-1 and TRBJ2-5, with 11 bases lining up with TRBD1. V lost 3 bases and J lost 4; bases outside the gene matches: 13. The CDR3 is made up of 17 amino acids. Germline CDR1 DFQATT, CDR2 SNEGSKA (reference sequence). The CDR3 is CSARYSGQGADGETQYF. The CDR3 bases are TGCAGTGCTAGGTACTCTGGACAGGGGGCAGACGGAGAGACCCAGTACTTC.

This chain uses TRBV5-4 with TRBJ2-7, with D possibly matching TRBD1 (6 bases). This CDR3 has 16 amino acids. CDR1 and CDR2 (germline): SGHNT, YYREEE (reference sequence). V gave up 8 bases and J gave up 5 bases, with 26 bases separating them. CDR3 amino acids: CARSRAGQGITHEQYF. CDR3 coding DNA: TGTGCCAGGAGCCGGGCCGGTCAGGGGATCACCCACGAGCAGTACTTC. The whole variable domain, filled in from reference TRBV5-4 and TRBJ2-7, reads ETGVTQSPTHLIKTRGQQVTLRCSSQSGHNTVSWYQQALGQGPQFIFQYYREEENGRGNFPPRFSGLQFPNYSSELNVNALELDDSALYLCARSRAGQGITHEQYFGPGTRLTVT.

This clonotype was seen repeatedly, ten times or more. V is TRBV12-3 or TRBV12-4 and J is TRBJ1-4, with D possibly being TRBD1 (6 bases). V was shortened by 6 bases and J by 0 bases, with 17 bases between the two germline ends. The CDR3 sequence is 17 residues long. The chain's CDR3 is CASRPRGQITTNEKLFF. CDR3 nucleotides: TGTGCCAGCAGGCCCCGAGGACAGATTACAACTAATGAAAAACTGTTTTTT.

A word on this clonotype: One junction end does not reproduce the germline sequence, and a read error may be involved. The chain joins TRBV20-1 to TRBJ2-7, with D tentatively TRBD2 (5 bases). Germline CDR1 DFQATT, CDR2 SNEGSKA (reference sequence). This CDR3 region has 12 residues. The DNA of the CDR3 is TGCACTGCGAGGGATAGACCCGACGAACAGTACTTC. This sequence encodes CTARDRPDEQYF.

A remark on this clonotype: Relative to the germline gene, one junction end is altered; a read error may explain this. The chain uses TRBV6-1 and TRBJ2-7; D gene uncertain. Germline loops: CDR1 MNHNS, CDR2 SASEGT. This CDR3 comprises 14 residues. The CDR3 DNA reads as TGTGTCAGCAGTTTCCGGGCCTCTACCTACGAGCAGTACTTC. This encodes CVSSFRASTYEQYF.

A few counts support this clonotype. J is TRBJ1-1 and V is TRBV11-1, with D tentatively TRBD1 (5 bases). The CDR3 sequence is 13 residues long. Germline loops: CDR1 SGHAT, CDR2 FQDESV (reference sequence). In DNA, the CDR3 is TGTTCCAACAGCATACAGGTGAACACTGAAGCTTTCTTT. Translating it yields CSNSIQVNTEAFF.

Concerning this clonotype itself: Mismatch with germline at one junction end may stem from a read error. The genes are TRBV6-1 and TRBJ1-5; a possible D gene is TRBD1 (5 bases). Germline-derived CDR1 and CDR2 are MNHNS and SASEGT. The CDR3 covers 14 residues. The chain's CDR3 is CASTRGYSNQPQHF. CDR3 bases: TGTGCCAGCACCCGGGGGTATAGCAATCAGCCCCAACATTTT.

Concerning this clonotype itself: The germline gene is not matched at one end of the junction; a read error may be the cause. As DNA, the CDR3 is TGTGCCAGCACGGGGCCCGGACCATCCTCTGGGAACACCATATATTTT. Its protein product is CASTGPGPSSGNTIYF. The chain joins TRBV6-1 to TRBJ1-3; a possible D gene is TRBD1 (5 bases). The CDR3 spans 16 residues. CDR1 MNHNS and CDR2 SASEGT come from the germline V gene.

As regards this clonotype: A read error may account for a junction end that differs from germline. The chain links TRBV10-2 to TRBJ2-7; 7 bases are a match to TRBD2. The CDR3 extends over 14 amino acids. Germline V CDR1 and CDR2: WSHSY, SAAADI. In DNA, the CDR3 is TGCACCAGCAGTGACGGGGGGAACCCCTACGAGGAGTACTTC. Translating it yields CTSSDGGNPYEEYF.

Points on this clonotype: At one end the junction does not follow the germline gene, possibly because of a read error. This rearrangement joins TRBV5-6 to TRBJ2-5, with D perhaps being TRBD1 or TRBD2 (6 bases each). The germline gives CDR1 SGHDT, CDR2 YYEEEE. CDR3 length: 16 amino acids. This CDR3 is CASGFGGTHRVRAQYF. The CDR3 DNA is TGTGCCAGCGGCTTCGGGGGCACACACAGGGTGCGGGCCCAGTACTTC. The complete variable domain, with remaining parts taken from reference TRBV5-6 and TRBJ2-5, reads DAGVTQSPTHLIKTRGQQVTLRCSPKSGHDTVSWYQQALGQGPQFIFQYYEEEERQRGNFPDRFSGHQFPNYSSELNVNALLLGDSALYLCASGFGGTHRVRAQYFGPGTRLLVL.

In the case of this clonotype: Compared with germline, one end of the junction differs, possibly owing to a read error. The chain joins TRBV20-1 to TRBJ1-2; 7 bases are a match to TRBD1. Germline-derived CDR1 and CDR2 are DFQATT and SNEGSKA (reference sequence). The CDR3 has 10 amino acids. This chain's CDR3 is CSVEAGTEHF. CDR3 sequence (DNA): TGCAGTGTTGAGGCCGGGACAGAACACTTC.

For this clonotype: One end of the junction does not line up with germline, which may come from a read error. The genes are TRBV29-1 and TRBJ2-3, with D tentatively TRBD2 (6 bases). The CDR3 consists of 14 residues. CDR1 and CDR2 from the germline V gene are SQVTM and ANQGSEA. CDR3 sequence: CSIEVGGTTATQYF. The CDR3 bases are TGCAGCATTGAAGTTGGGGGGACGACAGCTACGCAGTATTTT.

This clonotype has just one count. The CDR3 ends on some other residue instead of the conserved phenylalanine or tryptophan, so this is likely a read error. The V call is TRBV6-6, the J call TRBJ2-2; 10 bases are a match to TRBD1. The germline V gene has CDR1 MNHNY and CDR2 SVGAGI (reference sequence). The CDR3 runs to 13 residues. CDR3 bases: TGTGCGAGCAGGGGACAGGGGTTCGGGGAGCTGTTTCTT. Translated: CASRGQGFGELFL.

This clonotype was seen a handful of times. This chain uses TRBV19 with TRBJ2-2, with TRBD1 matching over 8 bases. The CDR3 consists of 13 residues. The trim removed 8 bases at V and 6 bases at J, leaving 5 bases unmatched. Germline V gene data show CDR1 as LNHDA and CDR2 as SQIVND (reference sequence). CDR3 in DNA: TGTGCCAGTTCTTCGACAGGGGCCGGGGAGCTGTTTTTT. It translates to CASSSTGAGELFF.

About this clonotype: Germline and junction disagree at one end, which may indicate a read error. The CDR3 reads CAISSSGRITGELFF. The CDR3 DNA sequence: TGTGCCATCAGTTCAAGCGGGAGAATCACGGGGGAGCTGTTTTTT. V and J are TRBV6-2 or TRBV6-3 and TRBJ2-2; TRBD2 matches at 8 bases. CDR1 is MNHEY and CDR2 is SVGEGT in the germline V gene. This CDR3 is built from 15 residues.

This clonotype occurred once. The rearrangement links TRBV6-1 to TRBJ2-7; 10 nucleotides line up with TRBD2. The length of the CDR3 is 13 residues. Germline V lookup: CDR1 MNHNS, CDR2 SASEGT. CDR3 in amino acids: CVSRLAGGYEQYF. CDR3 in DNA: TGTGTTAGCAGATTAGCGGGGGGATACGAGCAGTACTTC.

This clonotype was detected many times. This chain joins TRBV5-6 and TRBJ2-1; D possibly uses TRBD1 or TRBD2 (5 bases each). Germline V gives CDR1 SGHDT, CDR2 YYEEEE. This CDR3 region has 15 residues. Trimming took 4 bases from V and 9 from J, leaving 20 bases between them. The CDR3 DNA reads TGTGCCAGCAGCGGACTCCGGGACCCCTCCATTGAGCAGTTCTTC. It specifies CASSGLRDPSIEQFF.

To note about this clonotype: Since no conserved phenylalanine or tryptophan closes the CDR3, a read error is the likely cause. The chain is built from TRBV10-3 and TRBJ2-6; 12 positions match TRBD1. The V and J ends lost 7 bases and 6 bases, in that order; junction bases with no gene match: 10. Looked up from germline, CDR1 is ENHRY and CDR2 is SYGVKD. The length of the CDR3 is 17 residues. CDR3 DNA sequence: TGTGCCATCACCGGAGAGGGACAGGGGGCTGAGGCCAACGTCCTGACTCTC. Translating gives CAITGEGQGAEANVLTL.

To note about this clonotype: Just one base apart from a much larger clone, this may be a read error. The genes are TRBV20-1 and TRBJ2-1; 7 positions agree with TRBD2. Unmatched junction bases numbered 10, after V lost 0 bases and J lost 8 bases. CDR1 is DFQATT, CDR2 SNEGSKA, per germline (reference sequence). The CDR3 consists of 15 residues. Here the CDR3 reads CSAREFSGIRDEQFF. CDR3 DNA sequence: TGCAGTGCTAGAGAGTTCAGCGGGATAAGGGATGAGCAGTTCTTC.